This TCR beta chain was recovered during a study of cytomegalovirus exposure and HLA in healthy donors. Study observations and caveats: Investigators reported approximately 170 TCR beta chains as tied to cytomegalovirus. A subsequent analysis found that TCR clusters from the first cohort also tended to co-occur in the 120 or so validation repertoires, with under 95% of cluster scores above 0. There were some public TCRs occurring in many donors, but most TCR sequences were rare.

An approximately 120-subject validation cohort, separate from the 666-subject first cohort, supplied the donors. Sequenced by immunoSEQ multiplex PCR; TCRdb stores in-frame clones only, minus some. Of more than 95,000 clones listed, roughly 89% were seen once; the top ten hold 1% to 1.4%. On this clone: The antigen remains undetermined.

The length of the CDR3 is 17 residues. V was trimmed by 3 bases and J by 2 bases, leaving 17 bases between them. In germline, CDR1 is LNHDA, CDR2 SQIVND (reference sequence). This sequence was found in a woman aged 18 to 35 in good health and CMV-seronegative. The J gene is TRBJ2-1, the V gene TRBV19, with D maybe TRBD2 (5 bases). The specimen was PBMCs. The CDR3 here is CASSIRPGKSTYNEQFF. The CDR3 nucleotides read TGTGCCAGTAGTATCAGGCCGGGAAAATCTACCTACAATGAGCAGTTCTTC. The entire variable domain, with the rest obtained from reference TRBV19 and TRBJ2-1, is as follows: DGGITQSPKYLFRKEGQNVTLSCEQNLNHDAMYWYRQDPGQGLRLIYYSQIVNDFQKGDIAEGYSVSREKKESFPLTVTSAQKNPTAFYLCASSIRPGKSTYNEQFFGPGTRLTVL.